A single sample gave rise to the 7 T cell receptor beta chains below, sequenced in a study of T cells in Graves' hyperthyroidism and ophthalmopathy (dated by TCRdb to 2018 to 2020). Libraries were made using multiplex PCR. Sequencing instrument: Illumina HiSeq 2000. The TCR beta CDR3 regions were amplified from RNA transcripts. The first round of RT-PCR for the TCR CDR3 was performed with the HTBI primer set and the Qiagen OneStep RT-PCR kit. Using fastp trimming at Q25 and MiXCR clonotype assembly, TCRdb reanalyzed the public sequencing data and kept in-frame beta chains. Identical CDR3 protein sequences are pooled into one entry, listed with their most common genes and DNA. The sample yields approximately 740,000 distinct CDR3 sequences; around 15% were counted once. Of the sample, 10% to 13% is held by the ten largest clones. Sample: blood. The receptors come from a woman between 18 and 29 years old with Graves' hyperthyroidism.

The chain uses TRBV6-5 and TRBJ2-1; tentative D call: TRBD2 (6 bases). Germline V gene lookup returns CDR1 MNHEY and CDR2 SVGAGI. V gave up 0 bases and J gave up 7 bases, with 13 bases separating them. The CDR3 contains 15 residues. The CDR3 sequence is CASSYSMGGGNEQFF. CDR3 DNA: TGTGCCAGCAGTTACTCGATGGGCGGAGGGAATGAGCAGTTCTTC.

The chain links TRBV3-1 to TRBJ2-3; 7 positions agree with TRBD1. This CDR3 has 14 amino acids. Losses at the gene ends were 3 bases for V and 4 bases for J; bases not matched to a gene: 4. Germline V gene data show CDR1 as LGHDT and CDR2 as YNNKEL (reference sequence). The CDR3 sequence is CASSQTGFPDTQYF. The CDR3 DNA is TGTGCCAGCAGCCAGACAGGGTTCCCAGATACGCAGTATTTT.

In the case of this clonotype: With a much larger clone just one base away, this may be a read error. The chain has TRBV7-8 and TRBJ2-1; the D is unclear. Germline V gene lookup returns CDR1 SGHVS and CDR2 FQNEAQ. The V end was cut by 1 base, the J end by 10 bases, with 20 bases between. CDR3 size: 16 residues. CDR3 DNA: TGTGCCAGCAGCTTAGAGTTCGCCGGCCCGGTAGGCGAGCAGTTCTTC. It encodes CASSLEFAGPVGEQFF. Combining the CDR3 with reference TRBV7-8 and TRBJ2-1 gives the whole variable domain GAGVSQSPRYKVAKRGQDVALRCDPISGHVSLFWYQQALGQGPEFLTYFQNEAQLDKSGLPSDRFFAERPEGSVSTLKIQRTQQEDSAVYLCASSLEFAGPVGEQFFGPGTRLTVL.

In this sample, this clonotype turned up a few times. CDR3 in DNA: TGTGCCAGCAGTTTATATTCTTGGACAGGGCCCACAGATACGCAGTATTTT. Translation: CASSLYSWTGPTDTQYF. The genes are TRBV27 and TRBJ2-3, with 8 bases that match TRBD1. The CDR3 extends over 17 amino acids. Unmatched junction bases numbered 8, after V lost 1 base and J lost 2 bases. The germline CDR1 and CDR2 sequences are MNHEY and SMNVEV (reference sequence).

There are many counts of this clonotype. J is TRBJ2-3 and V is TRBV7-2; TRBD2 agrees at 8 bases. The ends lost 1 base at V and 4 bases at J; junction bases unmatched: 7. This CDR3 comprises 16 residues. Germline V gene sequence: CDR1 SGHTA, CDR2 FQGNSA. The CDR3 bases are TGTGCCAGCAGCTTAGGGTACTCCGGGAGGGCAGATACGCAGTATTTT. It translates to CASSLGYSGRADTQYF.

This clonotype was recorded many times. The rearrangement uses TRBV3-1 and TRBJ1-2; no clear D. The CDR3 contains 13 residues. V lost 1 base and J 7 bases, leaving 10 bases between the germline ends. Germline CDR1 is LGHDT and CDR2 is YNNKEL (reference sequence). The CDR3 DNA reads TGTGCCAGCAGCCAAGTGGAGAGGATTGGCTACACCTTC. Translated: CASSQVERIGYTF.

CDR3 loop: CASSLSGVHSEQFF. CDR3 DNA sequence: TGTGCCAGCAGCTTATCCGGCGTCCACAGTGAGCAGTTCTTC. J is TRBJ2-1 and V is TRBV11-2; no definite D call. Germline V gives CDR1 SGHAT, CDR2 FQNNGV. Trimming pared 2 bases from V and 9 bases from J, leaving 14 bases between. This CDR3 has 14 residues.